The rows below give T cell receptor beta chains drawn from one sample of a study of T cells in Graves' hyperthyroidism and ophthalmopathy. TCRdb re-called the multiplex PCR reads through MiXCR, storing one row per CDR3 protein. This table holds a few hundred thousand distinct CDR3 sequences, under 15% found once. The sequenced sample was blood. The receptors stem from a woman aged 18-29 years with Graves' hyperthyroidism. Each CDR3 is given with its conserved first and last residue. Each record gives: CDR3 protein, CDR3 DNA, V gene, clone size, D gene, J gene. The D gene is left open where the match is weak. Only part of the rows carry a size: once, few, many, or a class if the clone is expanded.

CDR3aa: CASRISGDNGNTIYF
CDR3nt: TGTGCCAGCAGGATTTCAGGGGATAACGGAAACACCATATATTTT
v_gene: TRBV6-1
abundance: many
d_gene: NA
j_gene: TRBJ1-3

CDR3aa: CASIRENLGAGANVLTF
CDR3nt: TGTGCCAGCATACGTGAGAATCTGGGGGCTGGGGCCAACGTCCTGACTTTC
v_gene: TRBV2
abundance: many
d_gene: NA
j_gene: TRBJ2-6

CDR3aa: CASSLQGAGNTEAFF
CDR3nt: TGTGCCAGCAGTTTACAGGGGGCAGGAAACACTGAAGCTTTCTTT
v_gene: TRBV6-2/TRBV6-3
abundance: NA
d_gene: TRBD1
j_gene: TRBJ1-1

CDR3aa: CASSESIRRQGAEQYF
CDR3nt: TGCGCCAGCAGTGAGTCGATTAGGAGACAGGGGGCCGAGCAGTACTTC
v_gene: TRBV10-2
abundance: few
d_gene: TRBD1
j_gene: TRBJ2-7

CDR3aa: CSARYPAYEQYF
CDR3nt: TGCAGTGCTAGATACCCAGCCTACGAGCAGTACTTC
v_gene: TRBV20-1
abundance: many
d_gene: NA
j_gene: TRBJ2-7

CDR3aa: CASSQGTAYEQYF
CDR3nt: TGTGCCAGCAGCCAAGGGACCGCCTACGAGCAGTACTTC
v_gene: TRBV3-1
abundance: many
d_gene: NA
j_gene: TRBJ2-7

CDR3aa: CASSLGRGTGGYEQYF
CDR3nt: TGTGCCAGCAGCTTAGGACGGGGAACAGGCGGCTACGAGCAGTACTTC
v_gene: TRBV11-2
abundance: once
d_gene: NA
j_gene: TRBJ2-7

CDR3aa: CASDRGLYGYTF
CDR3nt: TGTGCCAGCGACCGGGGCCTCTATGGCTACACCTTC
v_gene: TRBV28
abundance: many
d_gene: NA
j_gene: TRBJ1-2

CDR3aa: CASSHPSPQFF
CDR3nt: TGTGCCAGCAGCCATCCTAGCCCGCAGTTCTTC
v_gene: TRBV12-3/TRBV12-4
abundance: NA
d_gene: NA
j_gene: TRBJ2-1

CDR3aa: CASSVGGVPNEQFF
CDR3nt: TGTGCCAGCAGCGTAGGGGGAGTCCCCAATGAGCAGTTCTTC
v_gene: TRBV9
abundance: many
d_gene: NA
j_gene: TRBJ2-1

CDR3aa: CSARDSKRVGDNEQFF
CDR3nt: TGCAGTGCTAGGGACTCCAAGCGGGTGGGAGACAATGAGCAGTTCTTC
v_gene: TRBV20-1
abundance: many
d_gene: NA
j_gene: TRBJ2-1

CDR3aa: CASRPSGWSGRGRDTQYF
CDR3nt: TGTGCCAGCCGTCCGAGCGGGTGGAGCGGGAGAGGGAGGGATACGCAGTATTTT
v_gene: TRBV27
abundance: few
d_gene: TRBD2
j_gene: TRBJ2-3

CDR3aa: CSARDEDGYGYTF
CDR3nt: TGCAGTGCTAGAGATGAAGACGGCTATGGCTACACCTTC
v_gene: TRBV20-1
abundance: many
d_gene: NA
j_gene: TRBJ1-2

CDR3aa: CSAQGLSSYNEQFF
CDR3nt: TGCAGTGCCCAGGGACTGAGCTCCTACAATGAGCAGTTCTTC
v_gene: TRBV20-1
abundance: few
d_gene: NA
j_gene: TRBJ2-1

CDR3aa: CASSQTSRGYNEQFF
CDR3nt: TGTGCCAGCTCCCAGACTAGCAGGGGATACAATGAGCAGTTCTTC
v_gene: TRBV18
abundance: NA
d_gene: NA
j_gene: TRBJ2-1

CDR3aa: CASSPGPPEAGELFF
CDR3nt: TGTGCCAGCAGCCCCGGACCTCCTGAGGCCGGGGAGCTGTTTTTT
v_gene: TRBV5-4
abundance: few
d_gene: NA
j_gene: TRBJ2-2

CDR3aa: CASSVRQYSYNEQFF
CDR3nt: TGCGCCAGCAGTGTACGGCAGTATTCCTACAATGAGCAGTTCTTC
v_gene: TRBV10-2
abundance: many
d_gene: NA
j_gene: TRBJ2-1

CDR3aa: CASSQVAYGGQLNEQFF
CDR3nt: TGCGCCAGCAGCCAGGTGGCGTACGGGGGGCAGCTCAATGAGCAGTTCTTC
v_gene: TRBV4-3
abundance: many
d_gene: NA
j_gene: TRBJ2-1

CDR3aa: CASSSAPGQGDSNQPQHF
CDR3nt: TGTGCCAGCAGTTCCGCCCCGGGACAGGGGGATAGCAATCAGCCCCAGCATTTT
v_gene: TRBV6-1
abundance: many
d_gene: TRBD1
j_gene: TRBJ1-5

CDR3aa: CASSLSSNQPQHF
CDR3nt: TGTGCCAGCAGTTTAAGTAGCAATCAGCCCCAGCATTTT
v_gene: TRBV27
abundance: many
d_gene: NA
j_gene: TRBJ1-5

CDR3aa: CAGSQLAGATGELFF
CDR3nt: TGTGCCGGCAGTCAGCTAGCGGGAGCCACCGGGGAGCTGTTTTTT
v_gene: TRBV6-1
abundance: few
d_gene: TRBD2
j_gene: TRBJ2-2

CDR3aa: CASSTDRAANYGYTF
CDR3nt: TGTGCCAGCAGTACGGACAGGGCGGCTAACTATGGCTACACCTTC
v_gene: TRBV2
abundance: many
d_gene: TRBD1
j_gene: TRBJ1-2